This TCR beta chain derives from a study of early T cells in non-severe SARS-CoV-2 infection (dated by TCRdb to about 2021). Concerning the study at large: Because TCR sequencing relied on bulk RNA taken from unsorted whole blood, pairing of alpha and beta chains was not possible.

This clonotype appeared many times. No cognate antigen has been identified for it. No qualities accompany the bases; no much larger clone lies one base away. Set within a cohort of healthcare workers in London, UK, this nested case-control study involved weekly PCR testing of nasopharyngeal swabs along with blood sampling. Healthcare workers were recruited between 23 and 31 March 2020, during the week of the UK lockdown, and were followed weekly for up to about 15 weeks. Library preparation used 5' RACE. For sequencing, a NextSeq 500 was employed. The TCR library protocol attached unique molecular identifiers to individual cDNA molecules to correct for sequencing error and PCR bias. Both TCR alpha and beta chains were sequenced, and tight co-correlation was observed between alpha and beta sequence abundances in each sample. The paper's data handling went like this. V gene, J gene and CDR3 annotation of TCR sequences was performed with Decombinator V4. Expanded TCRs were defined as changing significantly between any two time points under a Poisson model with p below 0.0001. Abundances of TCRs were expressed as counts per million after normalisation to the total number of TCRs sequenced in each sample. MAIT TCRs were defined by TRAV1-2 paired with TRAJ12, TRAJ20 or TRAJ33, and iNKT TCRs by TRAV10 paired with TRAJ18. VDJdb, accessed 1 November 2021, was searched for CMV, EBV and SARS-CoV-2 annotated TCRs, excluding TCRs annotated for multiple antigens. TCRdb reprocessing: public reads trimmed at Q25 with fastp, clones called with MiXCR, in-frame beta chains kept. Every entry covers one CDR3 protein and lists the most common genes and DNA from its rows. The authors' filters were not applied to this entry. This sample holds about 26,000 distinct CDR3 sequences; roughly 4.5% were observed only once. In total, the top ten clones hold about 5.6% of the sample.

The junction carries 11 bases between V and J, which are trimmed by 0 bases and 2 bases respectively. Reading the germline V gene (reference sequence) gives CDR1 DFQATT and CDR2 SNEGSKA. Including cysteine and phenylalanine, the CDR3 has 15 amino acids. CDR3 DNA is the only sequence kept; it has 45 bases, read in frame from the first base. The full study reports these points: VDJdb matching was skewed toward anti-spike CD8 responses and likely underestimated virus-specific expansions by missing private and CD4 specificities.

This sequence uses TRBV20-1 and TRBJ1-3; TRBD1 could be the D gene, as 6 bases match. The TCR originated in an adult who was a healthcare worker with PCR-confirmed SARS-CoV-2 infection or an uninfected control (not recorded which). Material for sequencing was whole blood. The CDR3 region reads CSARDPGAAGNTIYF. The DNA sequence reads TGCAGTGCTAGAGATCCGGGGGCAGCTGGAAACACCATATATTTT.